Below are 5 T cell receptor beta chains sequenced from a single sample in a study of blood T cell repertoires in COVID-19. Sequencing used immunoSEQ multiplex PCR; TCRdb keeps in-frame clones, though not all of them. The profile covers 160,000 or so clones, with 80% appearing a single time and nearly 3.5% taken by the ten largest. Material: PBMCs or T cells enriched from blood (not recorded which). The receptors here all came from a woman aged 55-75 years who had recovered from COVID-19.

V usage is TRBV12-5 and J usage is TRBJ1-1, with 10 bases lining up with TRBD1. Germline CDR1 is LGHNT and CDR2 is FRNRAP. CDR3 length equals 17 residues. J lost 0 bases, V lost 5 bases, and 9 bases had no gene match. CDR3 nucleotide sequence: TGTGCTAGTGGTACAGGGACAGGGGACTTCATGAACACTGAAGCTTTCTTT. Protein product: CASGTGTGDFMNTEAFF.

The V call is TRBV24-1, the J call TRBJ2-3; TRBD2 agrees at 8 bases. The CDR3 contains 15 residues. In germline, CDR1 is KGHDR, CDR2 SFDVKD. V was pared by 5 bases and J by 1 base, with 4 bases of the junction left unmatched. This CDR3 is CATSGGGGRTDTQYF. The CDR3 nucleotides read TGTGCCACCAGTGGGGGCGGGGGGCGCACAGATACGCAGTATTTT.

The chain couples TRBV9 to TRBJ1-6; no clear D. This CDR3 is built from 14 residues. Germline assignment: CDR1 SGDLS and CDR2 YYNGEE. Trimming took 4 bases from V and 7 from J, leaving 12 bases between them. CDR3 coding DNA: TGTGCCAGCAGCTCCCGCGGGGTCAATTCACCCCTCCACTTT. Amino acids: CASSSRGVNSPLHF.

The chain has TRBV2 and TRBJ2-7; the D gene is possibly TRBD1 (6 bases). Trimming shortened V by 2 bases and J by 0 bases, and 11 bases separated the two germline ends. The germline V gene encodes CDR1 SNHLY and CDR2 FYNNEI. The CDR3 spans 15 residues. CDR3 nucleotide sequence: TGTGCCAGCAGTGAATGGCCAGGGGCCTCCTACGAGCAGTACTTC. It is translated as CASSEWPGASYEQYF.

V and J are TRBV3-1 (or the pseudogene TRBV3-2) and TRBJ1-3; D gene unclear. The CDR3 is 12 amino acids. V was shortened by 4 bases and J by 6 bases, with 7 bases between the two germline ends. Germline loops: CDR1 LGHDT, CDR2 YNNKEL (reference sequence). In nucleotides, the CDR3 is TGTGCCAGCAGCCCCGAGGAAAACACCATATATTTT. Translating it yields CASSPEENTIYF.